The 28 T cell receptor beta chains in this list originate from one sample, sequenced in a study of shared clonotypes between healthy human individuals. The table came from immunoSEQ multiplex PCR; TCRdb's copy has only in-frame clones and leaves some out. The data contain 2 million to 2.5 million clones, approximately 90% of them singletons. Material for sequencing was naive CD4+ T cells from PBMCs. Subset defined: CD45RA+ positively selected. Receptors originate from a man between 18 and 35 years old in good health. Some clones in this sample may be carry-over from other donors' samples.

The CDR3 coding sequence is TGTGCCAGCAGTGCCGACAGGATCGCAACTAATGAAAAACTGTTTTTT. The encoded protein is CASSADRIATNEKLFF. V gene TRBV6-1 combines with J gene TRBJ1-4; maybe TRBD1 (6 bases). Deletions cut 4 bases from V and 0 bases from J, with 12 bases between. Germline V CDR1 and CDR2: MNHNS, SASEGT. This CDR3 comprises 16 residues.

The CDR3 is CASSVGRSSGSTDTQYF. CDR3 nucleotides: TGTGCCAGCAGCGTAGGCAGGTCTAGCGGGAGCACAGATACGCAGTATTTT. The V and J genes are TRBV9 and TRBJ2-3; 8 bases are shared with TRBD2. Germline values: CDR1 SGDLS, CDR2 YYNGEE. CDR3 length: 17 residues. Germline trimming cut 0 bases from V and 0 bases from J; bases unmatched to any gene: 6.

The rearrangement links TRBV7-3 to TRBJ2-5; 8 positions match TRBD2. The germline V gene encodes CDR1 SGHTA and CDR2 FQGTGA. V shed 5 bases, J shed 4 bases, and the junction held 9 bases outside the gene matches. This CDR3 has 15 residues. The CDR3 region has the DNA TGTGCCAGCAGCGCGGGGGGAGGACGAGGAGAGACCCAGTACTTC. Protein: CASSAGGGRGETQYF.

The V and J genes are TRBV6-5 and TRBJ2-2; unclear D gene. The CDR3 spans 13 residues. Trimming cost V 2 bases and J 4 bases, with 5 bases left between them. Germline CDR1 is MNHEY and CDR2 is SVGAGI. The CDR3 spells CASSYQRTGELFF. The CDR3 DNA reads TGTGCCAGCAGTTACCAACGCACCGGGGAGCTGTTTTTT.

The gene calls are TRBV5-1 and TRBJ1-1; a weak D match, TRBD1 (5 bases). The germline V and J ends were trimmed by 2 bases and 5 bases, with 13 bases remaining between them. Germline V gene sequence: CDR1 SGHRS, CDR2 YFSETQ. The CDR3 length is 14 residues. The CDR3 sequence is CASSFSQGGTEAFF. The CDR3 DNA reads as TGCGCCAGCAGCTTCAGTCAGGGCGGGACTGAAGCTTTCTTT.

The CDR3 DNA sequence: TGTGCCAGCAGCCGTCCCAGGGGATCGACCGGGGAGCTGTTTTTT. This translates into CASSRPRGSTGELFF. The rearrangement uses TRBV28 and TRBJ2-2, with D perhaps TRBD1 (6 bases). The CDR3 runs to 15 residues. The germline V gene has CDR1 MDHEN and CDR2 SYDVKM. Trimming stripped 6 bases from V and 5 bases from J, with 16 bases between.

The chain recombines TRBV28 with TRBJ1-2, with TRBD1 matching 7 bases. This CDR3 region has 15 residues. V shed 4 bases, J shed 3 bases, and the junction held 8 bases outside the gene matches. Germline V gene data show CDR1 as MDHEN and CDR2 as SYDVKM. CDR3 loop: CASSSTGSPYYGYTF. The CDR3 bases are TGTGCCAGCAGTTCGACAGGGTCCCCCTACTATGGCTACACCTTC.

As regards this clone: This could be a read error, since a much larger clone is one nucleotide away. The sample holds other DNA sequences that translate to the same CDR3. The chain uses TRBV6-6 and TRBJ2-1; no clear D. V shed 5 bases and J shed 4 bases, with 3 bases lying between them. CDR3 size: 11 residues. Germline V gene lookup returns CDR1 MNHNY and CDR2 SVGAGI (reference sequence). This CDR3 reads CASSVYNEQFF. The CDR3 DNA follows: TGTGCCAGCAGTGTATACAATGAGCAGTTCTTC.

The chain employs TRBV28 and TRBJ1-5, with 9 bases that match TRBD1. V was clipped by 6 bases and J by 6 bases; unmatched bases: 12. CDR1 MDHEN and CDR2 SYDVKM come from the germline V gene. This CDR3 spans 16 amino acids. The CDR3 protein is CASRVTGGGWIQPQHF. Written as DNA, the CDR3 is TGTGCCAGCAGGGTAACAGGGGGCGGTTGGATTCAGCCCCAGCATTTT. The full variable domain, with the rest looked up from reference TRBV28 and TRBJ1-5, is DVKVTQSSRYLVKRTGEKVFLECVQDMDHENMFWYRQDPGLGLRLIYFSYDVKMKEKGDIPEGYSVSREKKERFSLILESASTNQTSMYLCASRVTGGGWIQPQHFGDGTRLSIL.

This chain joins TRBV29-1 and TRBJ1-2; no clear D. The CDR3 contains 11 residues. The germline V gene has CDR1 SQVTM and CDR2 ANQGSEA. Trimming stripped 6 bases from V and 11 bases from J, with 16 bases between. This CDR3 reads CSVETGRQYTF. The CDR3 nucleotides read TGCAGCGTCGAAACGGGAAGGCAGTACACCTTC.

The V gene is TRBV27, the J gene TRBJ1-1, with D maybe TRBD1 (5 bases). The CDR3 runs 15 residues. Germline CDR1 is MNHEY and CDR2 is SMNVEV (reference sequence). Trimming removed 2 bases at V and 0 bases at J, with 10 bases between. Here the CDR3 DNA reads TGTGCCAGCAGTTTACCTCACAGGATGAACACTGAAGCTTTCTTT. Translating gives CASSLPHRMNTEAFF.

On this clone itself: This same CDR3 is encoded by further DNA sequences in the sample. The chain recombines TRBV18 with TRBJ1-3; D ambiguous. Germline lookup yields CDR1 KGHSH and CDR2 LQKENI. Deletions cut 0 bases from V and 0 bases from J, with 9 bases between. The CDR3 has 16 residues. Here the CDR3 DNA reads TGTGCCAGCTCACCACCGGGTGGGAGCTCTGGAAACACCATATATTTT. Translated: CASSPPGGSSGNTIYF.

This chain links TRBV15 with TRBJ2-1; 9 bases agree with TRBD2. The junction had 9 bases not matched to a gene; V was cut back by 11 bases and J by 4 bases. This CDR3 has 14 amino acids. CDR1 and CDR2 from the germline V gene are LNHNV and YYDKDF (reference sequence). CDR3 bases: TGTGCCTCGTCTGGGCTAGCGGGATACAATGAGCAGTTCTTC. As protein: CASSGLAGYNEQFF.

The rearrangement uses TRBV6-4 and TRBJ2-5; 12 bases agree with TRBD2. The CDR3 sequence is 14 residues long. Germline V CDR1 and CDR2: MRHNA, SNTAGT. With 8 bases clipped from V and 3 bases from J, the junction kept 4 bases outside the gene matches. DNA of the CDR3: TGTGCCAGCGGCCCTAGCGGGAGGGAAGAGACCCAGTACTTC. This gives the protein CASGPSGREETQYF.

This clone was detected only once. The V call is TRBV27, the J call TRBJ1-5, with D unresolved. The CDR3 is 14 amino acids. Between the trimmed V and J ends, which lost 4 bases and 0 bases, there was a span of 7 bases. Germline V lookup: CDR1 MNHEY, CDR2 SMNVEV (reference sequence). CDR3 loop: CASSSPYSNQPQHF. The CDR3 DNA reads TGTGCCAGCAGTTCCCCGTATAGCAATCAGCCCCAGCATTTT.

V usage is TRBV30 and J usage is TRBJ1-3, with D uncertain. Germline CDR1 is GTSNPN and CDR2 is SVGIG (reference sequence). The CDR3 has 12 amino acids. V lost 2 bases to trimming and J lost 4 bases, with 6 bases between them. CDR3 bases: TGTGCCTGGAGTAAGAAAGGAAACACCATATATTTT. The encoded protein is CAWSKKGNTIYF. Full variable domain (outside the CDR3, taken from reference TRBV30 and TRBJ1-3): SQTIHQWPATLVQPVGSPLSLECTVEGTSNPNLYWYRQAAGRGLQLLFYSVGIGQISSEVPQNLSASRPQDRQFILSSKKLLLSDSGFYLCAWSKKGNTIYFGEGSWLTVV.

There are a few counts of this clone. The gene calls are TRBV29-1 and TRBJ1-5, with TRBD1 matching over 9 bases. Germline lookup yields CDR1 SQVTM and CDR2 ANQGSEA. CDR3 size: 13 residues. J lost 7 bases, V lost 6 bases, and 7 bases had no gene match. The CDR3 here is CSVLQGAEQPQHF. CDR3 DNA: TGCAGCGTCCTACAGGGGGCTGAACAGCCCCAGCATTTT.

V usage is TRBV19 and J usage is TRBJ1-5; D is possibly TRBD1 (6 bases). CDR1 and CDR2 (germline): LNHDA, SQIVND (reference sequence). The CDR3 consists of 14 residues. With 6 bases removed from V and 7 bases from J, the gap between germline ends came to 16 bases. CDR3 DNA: TGTGCCAGTAGCACACCAGGGGTCGTCCAGCCCCAGCATTTT. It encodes CASSTPGVVQPQHF.

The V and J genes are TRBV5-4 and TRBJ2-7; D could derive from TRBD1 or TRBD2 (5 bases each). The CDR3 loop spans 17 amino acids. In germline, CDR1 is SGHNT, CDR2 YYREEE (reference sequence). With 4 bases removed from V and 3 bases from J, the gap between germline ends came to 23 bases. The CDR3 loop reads CASSKEPWGFLYYEQYF. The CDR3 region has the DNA TGTGCCAGCAGCAAAGAACCCTGGGGGTTTCTATACTACGAGCAGTACTTC.

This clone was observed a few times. CDR3 sequence reads: CAWSVKGQADLTNQPQHF. Here the CDR3 DNA reads TGTGCCTGGAGTGTCAAGGGACAGGCCGATCTCACTAATCAGCCCCAGCATTTT. The chain employs TRBV30 and TRBJ1-5; 8 nucleotides align to TRBD1. The CDR3 is 18 residues long. Germline CDR1 and CDR2: GTSNPN and SVGIG (reference sequence). J was trimmed by 4 bases and V by 0 bases; bases with no gene match: 14.

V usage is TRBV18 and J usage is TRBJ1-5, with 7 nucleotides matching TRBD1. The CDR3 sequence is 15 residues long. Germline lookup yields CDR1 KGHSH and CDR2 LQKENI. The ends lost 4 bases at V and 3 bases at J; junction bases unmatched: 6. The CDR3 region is CASSQTGLANQPQHF. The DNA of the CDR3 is TGTGCCAGCTCACAGACAGGGTTGGCCAATCAGCCCCAGCATTTT.

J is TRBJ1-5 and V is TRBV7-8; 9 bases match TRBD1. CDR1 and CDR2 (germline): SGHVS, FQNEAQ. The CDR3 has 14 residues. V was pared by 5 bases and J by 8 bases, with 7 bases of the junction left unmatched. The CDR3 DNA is TGTGCCAGCAGCGTCCGGGACAGGGTCGAGCCCCAGCATTTT. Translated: CASSVRDRVEPQHF.

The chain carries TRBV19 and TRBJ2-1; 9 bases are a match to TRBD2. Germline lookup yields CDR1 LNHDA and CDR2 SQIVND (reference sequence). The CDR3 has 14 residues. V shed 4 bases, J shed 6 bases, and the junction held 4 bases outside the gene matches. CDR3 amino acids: CASSRGGRANEQFF. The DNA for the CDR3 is TGTGCCAGTAGTAGAGGCGGGAGGGCCAATGAGCAGTTCTTC.

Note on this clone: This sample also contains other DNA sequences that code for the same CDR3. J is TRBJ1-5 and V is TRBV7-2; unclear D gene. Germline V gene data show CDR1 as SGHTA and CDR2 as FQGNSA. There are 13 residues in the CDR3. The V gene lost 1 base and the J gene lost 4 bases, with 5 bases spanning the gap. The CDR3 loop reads CASSLGRNQPQHF. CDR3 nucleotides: TGTGCCAGCAGCTTAGGACGGAATCAGCCCCAGCATTTT.

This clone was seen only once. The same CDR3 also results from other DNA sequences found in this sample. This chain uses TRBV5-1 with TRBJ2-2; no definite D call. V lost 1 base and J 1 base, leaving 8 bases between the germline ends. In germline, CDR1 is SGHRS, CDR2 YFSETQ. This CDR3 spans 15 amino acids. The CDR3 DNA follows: TGCGCCAGCAGCTTGCCCCAGGTGAACACCGGGGAGCTGTTTTTT. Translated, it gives CASSLPQVNTGELFF.

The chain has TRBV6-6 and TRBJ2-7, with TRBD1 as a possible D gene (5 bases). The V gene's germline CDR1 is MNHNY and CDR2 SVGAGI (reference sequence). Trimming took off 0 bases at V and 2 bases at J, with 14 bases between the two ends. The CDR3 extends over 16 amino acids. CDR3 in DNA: TGTGCCAGCAGTTACTCGAGTGCTAGGGGAACCTACGAGCAGTACTTC. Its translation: CASSYSSARGTYEQYF.

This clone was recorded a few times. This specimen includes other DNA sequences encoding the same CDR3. The CDR3 nucleotides are TGTGCCAGCAGCGTCGGGGCCGCCTACGAGCAGTACTTC. Translation: CASSVGAAYEQYF. The chain links TRBV9 to TRBJ2-7; D is possibly TRBD1 or TRBD2 (5 bases each). Trimming cost V 2 bases and J 2 bases, with 8 bases left between them. In germline, CDR1 is SGDLS, CDR2 YYNGEE. This CDR3 comprises 13 residues.

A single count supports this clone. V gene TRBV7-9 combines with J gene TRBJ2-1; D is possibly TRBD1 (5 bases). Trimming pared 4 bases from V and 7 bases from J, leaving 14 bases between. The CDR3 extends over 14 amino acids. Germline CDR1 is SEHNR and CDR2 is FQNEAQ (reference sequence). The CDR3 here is CASSSDMGYNEQFF. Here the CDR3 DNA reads TGTGCCAGCAGCTCGGACATGGGCTATAATGAGCAGTTCTTC.